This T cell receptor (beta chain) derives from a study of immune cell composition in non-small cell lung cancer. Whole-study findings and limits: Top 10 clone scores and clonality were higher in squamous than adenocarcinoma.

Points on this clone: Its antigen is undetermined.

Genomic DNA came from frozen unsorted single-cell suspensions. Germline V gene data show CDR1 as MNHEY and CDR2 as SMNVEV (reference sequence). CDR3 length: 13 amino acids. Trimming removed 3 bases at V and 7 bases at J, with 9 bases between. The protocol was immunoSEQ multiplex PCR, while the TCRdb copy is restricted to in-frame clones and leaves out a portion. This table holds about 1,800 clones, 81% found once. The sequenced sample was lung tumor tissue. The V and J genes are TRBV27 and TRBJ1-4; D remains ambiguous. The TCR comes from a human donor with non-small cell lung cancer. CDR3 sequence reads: CASSFSGFEKLFF. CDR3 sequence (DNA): TGTGCCAGCAGTTTTTCAGGTTTTGAAAAACTGTTTTTT.